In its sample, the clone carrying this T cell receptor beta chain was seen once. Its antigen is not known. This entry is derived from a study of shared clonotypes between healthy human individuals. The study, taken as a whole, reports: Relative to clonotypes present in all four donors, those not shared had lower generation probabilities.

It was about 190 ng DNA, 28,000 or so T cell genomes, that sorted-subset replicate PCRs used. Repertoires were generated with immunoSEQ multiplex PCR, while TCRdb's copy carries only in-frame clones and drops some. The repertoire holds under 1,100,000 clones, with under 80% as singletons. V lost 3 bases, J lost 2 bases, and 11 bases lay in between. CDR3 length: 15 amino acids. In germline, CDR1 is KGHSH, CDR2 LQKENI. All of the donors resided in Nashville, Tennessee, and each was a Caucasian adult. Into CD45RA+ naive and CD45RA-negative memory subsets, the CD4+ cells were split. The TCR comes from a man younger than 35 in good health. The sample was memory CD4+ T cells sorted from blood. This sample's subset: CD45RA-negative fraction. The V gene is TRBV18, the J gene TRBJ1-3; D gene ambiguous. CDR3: CASSPQWDAGNTIYF. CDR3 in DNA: TGTGCCAGCTCACCGCAGTGGGATGCTGGAAACACCATATATTTT.